A selection of T cell receptor beta chains follows, all from one sample in a study of T cell responses to AZD1222 COVID-19 vaccine. Only in-frame clones appear in the TCRdb table, and some are missing; sequencing was by immunoSEQ multiplex PCR. The sample contains approximately 150,000 clones, around nine tenths of which appear only once. Source: peripheral blood, taken 28 days after the second AZD1222 dose. The source is an adult who received the AZD1222 COVID-19 vaccine. CDR3s include the opening cysteine and the closing phenylalanine or tryptophan. A D gene is named only where the DNA matches it firmly. Only some rows state a clone size, as once, few, many or a class for expanded clones.

j_call: TRBJ2-3
v_call: TRBV7-3
clone_size: -
d_call: -
cdr3_aa: CASSSQYLDTQYF
cdr3_nt: TGTGCCAGCAGCTCCCAATATCTAGATACGCAGTATTTT

j_call: TRBJ2-1
v_call: TRBV7-9
clone_size: -
d_call: -
cdr3_aa: CASSSVAANYNEQFF
cdr3_nt: TGTGCCAGCAGCTCTGTGGCGGCTAACTACAATGAGCAGTTCTTC

j_call: TRBJ2-1
v_call: TRBV29-1
clone_size: few
d_call: -
cdr3_aa: CSGQTNEQFF
cdr3_nt: TGCAGCGGTCAGACGAATGAGCAGTTCTTC

j_call: TRBJ1-1
v_call: TRBV5-5
clone_size: -
d_call: -
cdr3_aa: CASSAAGVPEAFF
cdr3_nt: TGTGCCAGCAGCGCAGCAGGGGTGCCTGAAGCTTTCTTT

j_call: TRBJ1-6
v_call: TRBV27
clone_size: -
d_call: TRBD1
cdr3_aa: CASSSRQGKNSPLHF
cdr3_nt: TGTGCCAGCAGTTCGAGACAGGGCAAAAATTCACCCCTCCACTTT

j_call: TRBJ1-4
v_call: TRBV28
clone_size: -
d_call: TRBD1
cdr3_aa: CASSPGQGPQKLFF
cdr3_nt: TGTGCCAGCAGTCCGGGACAGGGTCCCCAAAAACTGTTTTTT

j_call: TRBJ1-4
v_call: TRBV10-3
clone_size: -
d_call: -
cdr3_aa: CAISDTGSTNEKLFF
cdr3_nt: TGTGCCATCAGTGATACAGGGTCAACTAATGAAAAACTGTTTTTT

j_call: TRBJ1-3
v_call: TRBV19
clone_size: once
d_call: -
cdr3_aa: CASRGVFGISGNTIYF
cdr3_nt: TGTGCCAGTAGGGGAGTGTTCGGGATCTCTGGAAACACCATATATTTT

j_call: TRBJ1-1
v_call: TRBV7-9
clone_size: -
d_call: -
cdr3_aa: CASSAQENTEAFF
cdr3_nt: TGTGCCAGCAGCGCACAAGAGAACACTGAAGCTTTCTTT

j_call: TRBJ1-4
v_call: TRBV18
clone_size: -
d_call: TRBD1
cdr3_aa: CASSPRGQGEGGKLFF
cdr3_nt: TGTGCCAGCTCACCACGCGGACAGGGTGAAGGGGGAAAACTGTTTTTT

j_call: TRBJ1-1
v_call: TRBV5-1
clone_size: -
d_call: -
cdr3_aa: CASSDLGLGTEAFF
cdr3_nt: TGCGCCAGCAGCGACTTGGGGTTGGGCACTGAAGCTTTCTTT

j_call: TRBJ2-7
v_call: TRBV19
clone_size: -
d_call: -
cdr3_aa: CASSIGLDTTYEQYF
cdr3_nt: TGTGCCAGTAGTATAGGACTAGACACCACCTACGAGCAGTACTTC

j_call: TRBJ1-1
v_call: TRBV27
clone_size: -
d_call: -
cdr3_aa: CASSLGSGTEAFF
cdr3_nt: TGTGCCAGCAGTTTAGGGTCCGGGACTGAAGCTTTCTTT

j_call: TRBJ2-3
v_call: TRBV10-3
clone_size: -
d_call: TRBD1
cdr3_aa: CAISDGWTGPDTDTQYF
cdr3_nt: TGTGCCATCAGTGATGGATGGACAGGGCCAGACACAGATACGCAGTATTTT

j_call: TRBJ1-1
v_call: TRBV15
clone_size: -
d_call: -
cdr3_aa: CATSNFPGDAEAFF
cdr3_nt: TGTGCCACCAGCAACTTTCCCGGGGACGCTGAAGCTTTCTTT

j_call: TRBJ2-3
v_call: TRBV10-3
clone_size: -
d_call: -
cdr3_aa: CAISTGINTDTQYF
cdr3_nt: TGTGCCATCTCAACAGGGATAAACACAGATACGCAGTATTTT

j_call: TRBJ1-3
v_call: TRBV6-5
clone_size: -
d_call: TRBD1
cdr3_aa: CTAGGLGNTIYF
cdr3_nt: TGTACGGCAGGGGGACTTGGCAACACCATATATTTT

j_call: TRBJ2-1
v_call: TRBV7-9
clone_size: -
d_call: TRBD1
cdr3_aa: CASSRGDRGEVYEQFF
cdr3_nt: TGTGCCAGCAGCCGTGGGGACAGGGGGGAGGTCTATGAGCAGTTCTTC

j_call: TRBJ1-2
v_call: TRBV30
clone_size: -
d_call: -
cdr3_aa: CAWSMDNANYGYTF
cdr3_nt: TGTGCCTGGAGTATGGACAACGCTAACTATGGCTACACCTTC

j_call: TRBJ1-1
v_call: TRBV6-5
clone_size: -
d_call: TRBD1
cdr3_aa: CASSYGTGRSTEAFF
cdr3_nt: TGTGCCAGCAGTTACGGGACAGGGAGAAGCACTGAAGCTTTCTTT

j_call: TRBJ2-4
v_call: TRBV6-2/TRBV6-3
clone_size: -
d_call: TRBD2
cdr3_aa: CASSSSAGGGNIQYF
cdr3_nt: TGTGCCAGCAGTTCATCAGCGGGAGGAGGAAACATTCAGTACTTC

j_call: TRBJ1-1
v_call: TRBV11-3
clone_size: -
d_call: -
cdr3_aa: CASSFDRFEAFF
cdr3_nt: TGTGCCAGCAGCTTTGACAGATTCGAAGCTTTCTTT

j_call: TRBJ2-7
v_call: TRBV6-2/TRBV6-3
clone_size: -
d_call: -
cdr3_aa: CASSPAYEQYF
cdr3_nt: TGTGCCAGCAGCCCCGCCTACGAGCAGTACTTC

j_call: TRBJ1-1
v_call: TRBV12-3/TRBV12-4
clone_size: -
d_call: -
cdr3_aa: CASSFSTEAFF
cdr3_nt: TGTGCCAGCAGTTTTTCCACTGAAGCTTTCTTT

j_call: TRBJ1-1
v_call: TRBV29-1
clone_size: -
d_call: TRBD1
cdr3_aa: CSVAGQGAGTEAFF
cdr3_nt: TGCAGCGTTGCAGGACAGGGGGCGGGTACTGAAGCTTTCTTT

j_call: TRBJ1-4
v_call: TRBV7-8
clone_size: -
d_call: TRBD1
cdr3_aa: CASSSQVYSDRRNEKLFF
cdr3_nt: TGTGCCAGCAGCTCCCAAGTCTACTCGGACAGGCGAAATGAAAAACTGTTTTTT

j_call: TRBJ2-7
v_call: TRBV11-3
clone_size: -
d_call: -
cdr3_aa: CASATSRDEQYF
cdr3_nt: TGTGCCAGCGCGACCTCACGGGACGAGCAGTACTTC

j_call: TRBJ2-7
v_call: TRBV7-2
clone_size: -
d_call: -
cdr3_aa: CASSQMVGATGNEQYF
cdr3_nt: TGTGCCAGCAGCCAAATGGTTGGGGCAACAGGGAACGAGCAGTACTTC

j_call: TRBJ2-4
v_call: TRBV10-3
clone_size: -
d_call: -
cdr3_aa: CAIRGDRTIQYF
cdr3_nt: TGTGCCATCAGGGGGGACCGTACCATTCAGTACTTC

j_call: TRBJ2-5
v_call: TRBV12-3/TRBV12-4
clone_size: -
d_call: -
cdr3_aa: CASRTPYRKAQYF
cdr3_nt: TGTGCCAGCCGGACCCCGTACCGAAAGGCCCAGTACTTC

j_call: TRBJ2-3
v_call: TRBV19
clone_size: -
d_call: -
cdr3_aa: CASSWGGTDTQYF
cdr3_nt: TGTGCCAGTAGTTGGGGAGGCACAGATACGCAGTATTTT

j_call: TRBJ1-1
v_call: TRBV2
clone_size: -
d_call: -
cdr3_aa: CASSPDPSGNTEAFF
cdr3_nt: TGTGCCAGCAGCCCGGACCCCTCTGGGAACACTGAAGCTTTCTTT

j_call: TRBJ2-5
v_call: TRBV30
clone_size: -
d_call: -
cdr3_aa: CAWNLMGETQYF
cdr3_nt: TGTGCCTGGAATTTGATGGGAGAGACCCAGTACTTC